Here is one TCR beta chain with its context. Data came from immunoSEQ multiplex PCR; TCRdb stores just in-frame clones and leaves some out. The table lists a few hundred thousand clones, more than 75% of them singletons. The record originates from a study of Ad26.COV2.S vaccination and SARS-CoV-2 variants. CDR1 is SNHLY, CDR2 FYNNEI, per germline. The CDR3 runs 12 residues. V was cut by 7 bases and J by 4 bases, with 8 bases left in between. As to treatment: some 20 received Ad26.COV2.S at low or high dose, single or two shots; a few received placebo; per-sample allocation not given. Sampling occurred on day 63 after the first vaccine or placebo injection.

Sequencing was performed on peripheral blood, taken in a trial of Ad26.COV2.S vaccine versus placebo. This TCR derives from a person between 18 and 60 years old who received the Ad26.COV2.S COVID-19 vaccine or a placebo. The chain combines TRBV2 with TRBJ2-1; a weak D match, TRBD2 (5 bases). The CDR3 reads CASKRRYNEQFF. Here the CDR3 DNA reads TGTGCCAGCAAGCGGAGGTACAATGAGCAGTTCTTC. The full variable domain, with the rest looked up from reference TRBV2 and TRBJ2-1, is EPEVTQTPSHQVTQMGQEVILRCVPISNHLYFYWYRQILGQKVEFLVSFYNNEISEKSEIFDDQFSVERPDGSNFTLKIRSTKLEDSAMYFCASKRRYNEQFFGPGTRLTVL.